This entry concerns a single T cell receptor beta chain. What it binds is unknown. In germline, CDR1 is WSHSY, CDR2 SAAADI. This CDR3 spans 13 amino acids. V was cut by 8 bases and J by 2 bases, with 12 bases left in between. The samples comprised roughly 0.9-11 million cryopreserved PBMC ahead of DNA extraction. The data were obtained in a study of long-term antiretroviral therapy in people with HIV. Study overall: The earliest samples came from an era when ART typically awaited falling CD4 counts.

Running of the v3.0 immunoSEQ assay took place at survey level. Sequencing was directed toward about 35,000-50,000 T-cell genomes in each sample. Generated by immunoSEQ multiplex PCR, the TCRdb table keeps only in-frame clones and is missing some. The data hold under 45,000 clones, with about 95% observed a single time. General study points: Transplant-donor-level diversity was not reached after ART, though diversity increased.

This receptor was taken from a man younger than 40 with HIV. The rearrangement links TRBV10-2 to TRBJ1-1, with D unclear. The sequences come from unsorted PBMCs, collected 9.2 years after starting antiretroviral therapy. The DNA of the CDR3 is TGCGCCAGCTCTCATTCCTTTAACACTGAAGCTTTCTTT. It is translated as CASSHSFNTEAFF.